The sequence of this T cell receptor (beta chain) was determined in a study of human T cells and chemical hapten exposure. Time point in this sample: pre-sensitization, week 0. Indicated treatment: therapeutic diphenylcyclopropenone sensitization with weekly scalp DPC. CDR1 SGHAT and CDR2 FQNNGV come from the germline V gene. The germline V and J ends were trimmed by 5 bases and 3 bases, with 11 bases remaining between them. This CDR3 comprises 13 residues. In TCRdb, the RACE reads were re-called with MiXCR into one record per CDR3 protein. The sample holds fewer than 300,000 distinct CDR3 sequences, around 7% seen once.

The receptor comes from a man aged 18 to 30 with alopecia areata. Some clones in this sample may be carry-over from other donors' samples. This specimen consisted of whole blood, obtained in connection with sensitization to the hapten diphenylcyclopropenone (DPC). This rearrangement joins TRBV11-2 to TRBJ2-7; a possible D gene is TRBD1 (5 bases). CDR3 amino acids: CASSQGSIYEQYF. DNA of the CDR3: TGTGCCAGCAGCCAGGGATCAATCTACGAGCAGTACTTC.